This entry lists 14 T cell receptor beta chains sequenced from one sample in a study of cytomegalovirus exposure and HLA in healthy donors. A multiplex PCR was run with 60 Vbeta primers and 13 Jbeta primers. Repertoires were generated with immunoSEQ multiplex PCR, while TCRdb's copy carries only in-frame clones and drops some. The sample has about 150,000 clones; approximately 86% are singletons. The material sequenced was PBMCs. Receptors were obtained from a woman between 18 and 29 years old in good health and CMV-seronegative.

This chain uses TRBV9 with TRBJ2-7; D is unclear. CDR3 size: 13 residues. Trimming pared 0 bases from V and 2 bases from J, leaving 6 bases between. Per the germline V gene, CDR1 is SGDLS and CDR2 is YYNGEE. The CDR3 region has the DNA TGTGCCAGCAGCGTAGCTACAGCCTACGAGCAGTACTTC. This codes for CASSVATAYEQYF.

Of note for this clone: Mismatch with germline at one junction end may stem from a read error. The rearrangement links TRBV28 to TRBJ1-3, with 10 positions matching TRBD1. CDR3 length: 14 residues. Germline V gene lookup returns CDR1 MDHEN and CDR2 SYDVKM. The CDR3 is CATARQGAGNTIYF. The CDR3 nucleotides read TGTGCCACCGCTCGACAGGGGGCTGGGAACACCATATATTTT.

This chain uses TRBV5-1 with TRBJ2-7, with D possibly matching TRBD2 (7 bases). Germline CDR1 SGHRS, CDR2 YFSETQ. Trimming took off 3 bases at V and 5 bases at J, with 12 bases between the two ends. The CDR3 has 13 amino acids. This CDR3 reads CASSWAGADEQYF. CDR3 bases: TGCGCCAGCAGCTGGGCGGGGGCGGACGAGCAGTACTTC.

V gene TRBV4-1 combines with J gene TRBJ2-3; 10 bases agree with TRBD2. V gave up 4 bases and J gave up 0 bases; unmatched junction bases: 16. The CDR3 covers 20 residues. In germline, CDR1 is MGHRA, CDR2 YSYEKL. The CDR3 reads CASSRLSGRGFFTSTDTQYF. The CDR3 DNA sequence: TGCGCCAGCAGCCGATTGAGCGGGAGGGGCTTTTTTACTAGCACAGATACGCAGTATTTT.

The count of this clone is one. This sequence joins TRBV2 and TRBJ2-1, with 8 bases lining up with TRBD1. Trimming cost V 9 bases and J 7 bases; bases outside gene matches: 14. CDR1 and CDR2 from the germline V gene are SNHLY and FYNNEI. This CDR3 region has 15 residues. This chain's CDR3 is CASSRQGQGVNEQFF. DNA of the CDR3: TGTGCCAGTTCGAGGCAAGGACAGGGTGTAAATGAGCAGTTCTTC.

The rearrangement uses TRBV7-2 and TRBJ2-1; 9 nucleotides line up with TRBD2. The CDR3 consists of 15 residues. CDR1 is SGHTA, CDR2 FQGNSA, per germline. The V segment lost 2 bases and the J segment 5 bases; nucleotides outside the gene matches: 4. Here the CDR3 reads CASSLTSGRHNEQFF. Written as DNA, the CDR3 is TGTGCCAGCAGCTTAACTAGCGGGCGACACAATGAGCAGTTCTTC.

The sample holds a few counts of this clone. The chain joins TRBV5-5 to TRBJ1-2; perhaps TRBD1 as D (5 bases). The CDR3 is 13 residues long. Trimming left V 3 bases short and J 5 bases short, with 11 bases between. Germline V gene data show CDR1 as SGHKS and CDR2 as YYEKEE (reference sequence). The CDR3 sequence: CASSSGGGYGYTF. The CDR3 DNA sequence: TGTGCCAGCAGCTCTGGGGGAGGGTATGGCTACACCTTC.

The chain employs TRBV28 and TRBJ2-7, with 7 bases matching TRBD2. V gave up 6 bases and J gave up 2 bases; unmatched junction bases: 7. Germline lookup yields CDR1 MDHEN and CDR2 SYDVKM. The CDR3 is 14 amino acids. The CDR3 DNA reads TGTGCCAGCAGAGGGACTACTTCACCCTACGAGCAGTACTTC. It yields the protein CASRGTTSPYEQYF.

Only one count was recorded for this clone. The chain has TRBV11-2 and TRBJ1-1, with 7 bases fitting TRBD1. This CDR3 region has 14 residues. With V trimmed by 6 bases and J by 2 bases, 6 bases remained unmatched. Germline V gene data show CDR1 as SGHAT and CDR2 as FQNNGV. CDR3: CASSFTGVNTEAFF. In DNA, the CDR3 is TGTGCCAGCAGTTTTACAGGGGTCAACACTGAAGCTTTCTTT.

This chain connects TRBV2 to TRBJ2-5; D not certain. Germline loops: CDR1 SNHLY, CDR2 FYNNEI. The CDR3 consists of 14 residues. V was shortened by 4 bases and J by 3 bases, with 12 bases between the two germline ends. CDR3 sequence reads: CASSGLGTEETQYF. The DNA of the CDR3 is TGTGCCAGCAGTGGGTTGGGCACGGAAGAGACCCAGTACTTC.

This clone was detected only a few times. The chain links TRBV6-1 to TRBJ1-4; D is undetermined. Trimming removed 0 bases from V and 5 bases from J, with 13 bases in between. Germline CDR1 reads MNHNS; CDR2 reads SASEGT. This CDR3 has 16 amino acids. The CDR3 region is CASSEALQALNEKLFF. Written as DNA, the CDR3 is TGTGCCAGCAGTGAAGCGCTTCAGGCTCTGAATGAAAAACTGTTTTTT.

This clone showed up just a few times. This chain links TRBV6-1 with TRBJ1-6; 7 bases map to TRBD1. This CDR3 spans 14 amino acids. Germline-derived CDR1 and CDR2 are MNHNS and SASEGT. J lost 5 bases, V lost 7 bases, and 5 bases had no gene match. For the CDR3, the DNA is TGTGCCAGCACAGGGACAGAGGATAATTCACCCCTCCACTTT. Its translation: CASTGTEDNSPLHF.

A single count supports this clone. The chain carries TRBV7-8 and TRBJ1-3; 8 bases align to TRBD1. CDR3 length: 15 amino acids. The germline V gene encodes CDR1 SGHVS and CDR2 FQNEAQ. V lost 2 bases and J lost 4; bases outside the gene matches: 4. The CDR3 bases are TGTGCCAGCAGCTTATCCCGACAGGGGGGAAACACCATATATTTT. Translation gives CASSLSRQGGNTIYF. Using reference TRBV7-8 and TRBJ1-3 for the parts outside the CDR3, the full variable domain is GAGVSQSPRYKVAKRGQDVALRCDPISGHVSLFWYQQALGQGPEFLTYFQNEAQLDKSGLPSDRFFAERPEGSVSTLKIQRTQQEDSAVYLCASSLSRQGGNTIYFGEGSWLTVV.

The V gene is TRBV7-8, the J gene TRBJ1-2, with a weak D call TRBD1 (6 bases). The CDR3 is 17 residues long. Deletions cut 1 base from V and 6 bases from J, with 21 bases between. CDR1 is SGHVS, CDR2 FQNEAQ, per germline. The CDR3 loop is CASSLGRTEFTLNGYTF. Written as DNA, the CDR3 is TGTGCCAGCAGCTTAGGTCGGACAGAATTCACCCTCAATGGCTACACCTTC. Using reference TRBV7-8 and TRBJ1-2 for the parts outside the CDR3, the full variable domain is GAGVSQSPRYKVAKRGQDVALRCDPISGHVSLFWYQQALGQGPEFLTYFQNEAQLDKSGLPSDRFFAERPEGSVSTLKIQRTQQEDSAVYLCASSLGRTEFTLNGYTFGSGTRLTVV.